This is a list of T cell receptor beta chains from one sample in a study of cytomegalovirus exposure and HLA in healthy donors. Using immunoSEQ multiplex PCR, the repertoire was profiled, and TCRdb retains in-frame clones only, with some absent. Of 97,000 or so clones listed, about three fifths are singletons. The sequencing input was PBMCs. The source of these receptors is a human donor in good health. Both conserved end residues are part of each CDR3. The order of the fields is J gene, clone size, V gene, D gene, CDR3 DNA, CDR3 protein. D genes are given only for firm matches. Clone size appears in some rows only: once, few, many, or a class for an expanded clone.

TRBJ1-5	.	TRBV6-5	TRBD1	TGTGCCAGCGGTAGGGACAGGGGCGATCAGCCCCAGCATTTT	CASGRDRGDQPQHF
TRBJ1-4	.	TRBV7-9	.	TGTGCCAGCAGCTTAAGACAGGCCGAGCGAGGGAATGAAAAACTGTTTTTT	CASSLRQAERGNEKLFF
TRBJ1-1	few	TRBV29-1	.	TGCAGCTCCGGCGGGGGGAACACTGAAGCTTTCTTT	CSSGGGNTEAFF
TRBJ2-1	few	TRBV5-1	.	TGCGCCAGCAGCTTGCAGCGGGACAACAATGAGCAGTTCTTC	CASSLQRDNNEQFF
TRBJ2-7	.	TRBV19	TRBD1	TGTGCCAGTAGCTTCGACAGGGAATACGAGCAGTACTTC	CASSFDREYEQYF
TRBJ2-1	few	TRBV18	TRBD2	TGTGCCAGCTCACCGGCCGGGACTAAGCGTGGGAATGAGCAGTTCTTC	CASSPAGTKRGNEQFF
TRBJ2-7	once	TRBV6-5	.	TGTGCCAGCAGTTATTCGGGATTTTACGAGCAGTACTTC	CASSYSGFYEQYF
TRBJ2-1	.	TRBV6-4	TRBD2	TGTGCCAGCAGTGACTCAGCGGGAGACTACAATGAGCAGTTCTTC	CASSDSAGDYNEQFF
TRBJ2-6	.	TRBV11-1	.	TGTGCCAGCAGCTCCCATCGTGCGGGACGGACCTCTGGGGCCAACGTCCTGACTTTC	CASSSHRAGRTSGANVLTF
TRBJ1-4	.	TRBV27	TRBD1	TGTGCCAGCAGTTTACGATCATACAGGGGTGAAAAACTGTTTTTT	CASSLRSYRGEKLFF
TRBJ1-2	.	TRBV10-3	TRBD1	TGTGCCATCAGTGGATCGACAGGGGGTGTAAACTATGGCTACACCTTC	CAISGSTGGVNYGYTF
TRBJ2-1	.	TRBV10-1	TRBD2	TGCGCCAGCTATAAAAGTTGGGTTCTAGCGGGAGTTTACTACAATGAGCAGTTCTTC	CASYKSWVLAGVYYNEQFF
TRBJ1-3	.	TRBV7-8	.	TGTGCCAGCAGCTTAAGTTTGGGGGCGCCTGGAAACACCATATATTTT	CASSLSLGAPGNTIYF
TRBJ2-1	.	TRBV2	TRBD2	TGTGCCAGCAGGATGCGGGAGTCCGTATTCAATGAGCAGTTCTTC	CASRMRESVFNEQFF
TRBJ2-1	.	TRBV9	TRBD2	TGTGCCAGCAGCGTAGCTCCTAGCGGGCCGTCTAGCAATGAGCAGTTCTTC	CASSVAPSGPSSNEQFF
TRBJ2-3	.	TRBV19	TRBD2	TGTGCCAGTAAGAGCGGGAGGGGCACAGATACGCAGTATTTT	CASKSGRGTDTQYF
TRBJ2-7	.	TRBV2	TRBD1	TGTGCCAGCAGGAGGACAGGGGGCTTTACCGAGCAGTACTTC	CASRRTGGFTEQYF
TRBJ2-1	.	TRBV11-2	.	TGTGCCAGCAGCCGCAGGGTTGGTGAGCAGTTCTTC	CASSRRVGEQFF
TRBJ1-1	few	TRBV6-1	.	TGTGCCAGCAGTGAAAACGGGGACACTGAAGCTTTCTTT	CASSENGDTEAFF
TRBJ2-1	.	TRBV27	TRBD2	TGTGCCAGCTCCCACAGGAGCGGGAAGGATACGTTCTTC	CASSHRSGKDTFF
TRBJ2-1	.	TRBV19	.	TGTGCCAGTAGGTCATCCCGGCCAGGGGATGAGCAGTTCTTC	CASRSSRPGDEQFF
TRBJ2-3	few	TRBV6-1	TRBD2	TGTGCCAGCAGTGAATCAGCGGGAGGGCTGAGCGATACGCAGTATTTT	CASSESAGGLSDTQYF
TRBJ2-7	few	TRBV5-4	.	TGTGCCAGCAGCTCAATCCCAGGGGTGAGCTCCTACGAGCAGTACTTC	CASSSIPGVSSYEQYF
TRBJ1-1	few	TRBV6-1	.	TGTGCCAGCAGAAGCAGGGCAAACACTGAAGCTTTCTTT	CASRSRANTEAFF
TRBJ2-2	.	TRBV5-6	.	TGTGCCAGCAGGGGGCGCAGAACCGGGGAGCTGTTTTTT	CASRGRRTGELFF
TRBJ2-4	.	TRBV29-1	.	TGCAGCGTTGAGATACAGGGACCCAAAAACATTCAGTACTTC	CSVEIQGPKNIQYF
TRBJ1-1	.	TRBV7-6	.	TGTGCCAGCAGCTTAGGAGGGTTAGTGAACACTGAAGCTTTCTTT	CASSLGGLVNTEAFF
TRBJ2-3	.	TRBV2	TRBD2	TGTGCCAGCAGTGGCAGGGGGACTAGCTACGTCGCAGATACGCAGTATTTT	CASSGRGTSYVADTQYF
TRBJ2-2	.	TRBV14	.	TGTGCCAGCAGCCAAGAAATTGGTCGGAGCGGGGAGCTGTTTTTT	CASSQEIGRSGELFF
TRBJ2-1	.	TRBV6-5	.	TGTGCCAGCAGTACGACTATCTTCCCGACGGATGAGCAGTTCTTC	CASSTTIFPTDEQFF
TRBJ1-2	.	TRBV6-1	TRBD1	TGTGCCAGCAGTGAAGGAGCGGACAGGGGGCGTTATGGCTACACCTTC	CASSEGADRGRYGYTF
TRBJ1-1	.	TRBV30	TRBD1	TGTGCCTGGAGCAAAGACAGGGGGCCAGCTTTCTTT	CAWSKDRGPAFF
TRBJ2-2	.	TRBV11-2	TRBD2	TGTGCCAGCAGCCCCGGGGCGGGAGGGGGGGAGCTGTTTTTT	CASSPGAGGGELFF
TRBJ2-6	.	TRBV30	.	TGTGCCTGGACCTCCAGGGCAGGGGCCAACGTCCTGACTTTC	CAWTSRAGANVLTF
TRBJ2-1	few	TRBV11-1	.	TGTGCCAGCAGCTTAGCTGCGGGCTACCCCACATCTGAGCAGTTCTTC	CASSLAAGYPTSEQFF
TRBJ2-3	.	TRBV2	.	TGTGCCAGCAGTGGAGGGCTAGTGAGAGGTAGTGGTGATACGCAGTATTTT	CASSGGLVRGSGDTQYF
TRBJ2-7	.	TRBV5-1	TRBD1	TGCGCCAGCAGCCCGGACAGGGTCCACGAGCAGTACTTC	CASSPDRVHEQYF
TRBJ1-4	.	TRBV5-6	.	TGTGCCAGCAGCTTGGCCAGGCCAACTAATGAAAAACTGTTTTTT	CASSLARPTNEKLFF
TRBJ1-1	.	TRBV11-2	.	TGTGCCAGCAGCTCGCGCGCCAGGCAGGCTGAAGCTTTCTTT	CASSSRARQAEAFF
TRBJ1-2	few	TRBV10-3	TRBD1	TGTGCCATCAGCACAGGGGGCGAGGACTATGGCTACACCTTC	CAISTGGEDYGYTF
TRBJ1-2	.	TRBV30	TRBD1	TGTGCCTGGAGTAGGGACAGAAATTCCTGTGGCTACACCTTC	CAWSRDRNSCGYTF
TRBJ2-7	.	TRBV6-5	.	TGTGCCAGCAGTTACTCCGGTGGGGCATCCTACGAGCAGTACTTC	CASSYSGGASYEQYF